This entry lists 22 T cell receptor beta chains sequenced from one sample in a study of control samples from healthy donors and cancer patients. Profiled with immunoSEQ multiplex PCR; TCRdb holds only in-frame clones, not every one. The repertoire includes under 130,000 clones, 83% of them detected once, and 13% sits in the top ten. The sample consisted of blood. These receptors were obtained from a woman in her 50s in good health.

The table lists this clone with a few counts. The chain recombines TRBV19 with TRBJ2-7; D is unresolved. Trimming cost V 8 bases and J 4 bases, with 15 bases left between them. This CDR3 is built from 13 residues. CDR1 is LNHDA and CDR2 is SQIVND in the germline V gene (reference sequence). CDR3 protein: CASSDWSSYEQYF. The CDR3 DNA reads TGTGCCAGTTCGGATTGGAGTTCGTACGAGCAGTACTTC. The whole variable domain, remainder taken from reference TRBV19 and TRBJ2-7, is DGGITQSPKYLFRKEGQNVTLSCEQNLNHDAMYWYRQDPGQGLRLIYYSQIVNDFQKGDIAEGYSVSREKKESFPLTVTSAQKNPTAFYLCASSDWSSYEQYFGPGTRLTVT.

The CDR3 DNA reads TGTGCCAGCAGAATCTTTCCGGGACAGGGGGCCTACGAGCAGTACTTC. Residues: CASRIFPGQGAYEQYF. The rearrangement links TRBV6-6 to TRBJ2-7; 11 nucleotides line up with TRBD1. The CDR3 covers 16 residues. Trimming at V came to 6 bases and at J to 2 bases, leaving 9 bases not matched to a gene. Per the germline V gene, CDR1 is MNHNY and CDR2 is SVGAGI (reference sequence).

To note about this clone: A much larger clone differs by one base, so this may be a read error. The chain combines TRBV12-3 or TRBV12-4 with TRBJ1-1, with D maybe TRBD1 (6 bases). V lost 6 bases and J 1 base, leaving 9 bases between the germline ends. The CDR3 sequence is 13 residues long. The CDR3 DNA reads as TGTGCCAGCAGCCTACAGGGGAACACTGAAGCTTTCTTT. It encodes CASSLQGNTEAFF.

The CDR3 nucleotides read TGCAGCGTTGAAGGTTCAAGACCAGATGAAAAACTGTTTTTT. Translation: CSVEGSRPDEKLFF. This chain links TRBV29-1 with TRBJ1-4; D not resolved. Germline V CDR1 and CDR2: SQVTM, ANQGSEA. V gave up 1 base and J gave up 6 bases, with 12 bases separating them. This CDR3 spans 14 amino acids. Looking up the rest from reference TRBV29-1 and TRBJ1-4 gives the full variable domain: SAVISQKPSRDICQRGTSLTIQCQVDSQVTMMFWYRQQPGQSLTLIATANQGSEATYESGFVIDKFPISRPNLTFSTLTVSNMSPEDSSIYLCSVEGSRPDEKLFFGSGTQLSVL.

This sequence joins TRBV19 and TRBJ1-5; D remains unclear. This CDR3 has 16 residues. The V gene lost 0 bases and the J gene lost 5 bases, with 14 bases spanning the gap. Looked up from germline, CDR1 is LNHDA and CDR2 is SQIVND (reference sequence). In nucleotides, the CDR3 is TGTGCCAGTAGTATAGATCGTTGGGGTTACGATCAGCCCCAGCATTTT. Translation: CASSIDRWGYDQPQHF.

This chain connects TRBV24-1 to TRBJ1-5, with D hard to call. The CDR3 extends over 14 amino acids. Trimming removed 6 bases at V and 0 bases at J, with 8 bases between. Germline V gives CDR1 KGHDR, CDR2 SFDVKD. The DNA of the CDR3 is TGTGCCACCAGTAGAGGAAATAGCAATCAGCCCCAGCATTTT. This encodes CATSRGNSNQPQHF.

V gene TRBV2 combines with J gene TRBJ2-7; unclear D gene. The CDR3 loop spans 11 amino acids. V dropped 2 bases and J dropped 2 bases, with 1 base sitting between them. Germline V lookup: CDR1 SNHLY, CDR2 FYNNEI. The CDR3 region has the DNA TGTGCCAGCAGTGAAACCTACGAGCAGTACTTC. Encoded protein: CASSETYEQYF.

The gene calls are TRBV5-1 and TRBJ2-3; 9 bases line up with TRBD1. CDR3 length: 14 residues. CDR1 and CDR2 from the germline V gene are SGHRS and YFSETQ. With V trimmed by 0 bases and J by 5 bases, 1 base remained unmatched. The CDR3 region has the DNA TGCGCCAGCAGCTTGGAGGGACAGGGAGATACGCAGTATTTT. This sequence encodes CASSLEGQGDTQYF. The variable domain in full, with the rest retrieved from reference TRBV5-1 and TRBJ2-3, is KAGVTQTPRYLIKTRGQQVTLSCSPISGHRSVSWYQQTPGQGLQFLFEYFSETQRNKGNFPGRFSGRQFSNSRSEMNVSTLELGDSALYLCASSLEGQGDTQYFGPGTRLTVL.

This rearrangement joins TRBV27 to TRBJ2-1; TRBD2 matches at 8 bases. The CDR3 runs to 17 residues. Trimming removed 1 base from V and 4 bases from J; junction bases left unmatched: 9. Germline V gene sequence: CDR1 MNHEY, CDR2 SMNVEV (reference sequence). The CDR3 protein is CASSLFTAGVTYNEQFF. The DNA for the CDR3 is TGTGCCAGCAGTTTATTCACAGCGGGAGTCACATACAATGAGCAGTTCTTC.

V is TRBV7-2 and J is TRBJ1-6; 7 positions match TRBD1. Germline V gives CDR1 SGHTA, CDR2 FQGNSA. CDR3 length: 16 amino acids. Trimming removed 5 bases from V and 5 bases from J; junction bases left unmatched: 9. The CDR3 reads CASSPRGRDNNSPLHF. The DNA for the CDR3 is TGTGCCAGCAGCCCTAGGGGGCGCGACAATAATTCACCCCTCCACTTT.

DNA for the CDR3: TGTGCCAGCAGCCTTCCCCGGACAGAAATCGTCTATGGCTACACCTTC. Translating it yields CASSLPRTEIVYGYTF. The gene calls are TRBV5-6 and TRBJ1-2; D possibly corresponds to TRBD1 (6 bases). Deletions cut 4 bases from V and 4 bases from J, with 20 bases between. Looked up from germline, CDR1 is SGHDT and CDR2 is YYEEEE. The CDR3 spans 16 residues. The full variable domain, rest sourced from reference TRBV5-6 and TRBJ1-2, is DAGVTQSPTHLIKTRGQQVTLRCSPKSGHDTVSWYQQALGQGPQFIFQYYEEEERQRGNFPDRFSGHQFPNYSSELNVNALLLGDSALYLCASSLPRTEIVYGYTFGSGTRLTVV.

The genes are TRBV28 and TRBJ1-2, with D possibly being TRBD1 (5 bases). The germline V gene has CDR1 MDHEN and CDR2 SYDVKM. With 2 bases removed from V and 4 bases from J, the gap between germline ends came to 8 bases. This CDR3 is built from 13 residues. DNA for the CDR3: TGTGCCAGCAGTTTAGCACAGGTCTATGGCTACACCTTC. Encoded protein: CASSLAQVYGYTF.

The gene calls are TRBV29-1 and TRBJ1-5, with 10 nucleotides matching TRBD1. The CDR3 runs 13 residues. Germline CDR1 is SQVTM and CDR2 is ANQGSEA. After removal of 4 bases from V and 6 bases from J, the junction contained 3 bases not matched to a gene. The CDR3 DNA reads as TGCAGCGTTGGACAGGGGGCAGGTCAGCCCCAGCATTTT. Amino acid sequence: CSVGQGAGQPQHF.

CDR3 nucleotides: TGTGCCAGCAGCCCGCCCCCCCCAGCCGGAGATTCGCAGTTCTTC. This gives the protein CASSPPPPAGDSQFF. The V call is TRBV5-4, the J call TRBJ2-1; D unresolved. Trimming took 4 bases from V and 12 from J, leaving 23 bases between them. Germline V CDR1 and CDR2: SGHNT, YYREEE (reference sequence). The CDR3 sequence is 15 residues long.

The V gene is TRBV7-9, the J gene TRBJ2-7, with 10 bases that match TRBD1. CDR1 and CDR2 (germline): SEHNR, FQNEAQ (reference sequence). J lost 5 bases, V lost 4 bases, and 2 bases had no gene match. The CDR3 has 13 residues. The DNA of the CDR3 is TGTGCCAGCAGCTCGGACAGGGGGAACGAGCAGTACTTC. It codes for CASSSDRGNEQYF.

This clone appeared a single time. The V and J genes are TRBV27 and TRBJ2-1, with a weak D call TRBD1 (5 bases). This CDR3 is built from 19 residues. Trimming cost V 1 base and J 3 bases, with 22 bases left between them. Germline loops: CDR1 MNHEY, CDR2 SMNVEV (reference sequence). In nucleotides, the CDR3 is TGTGCCAGCAGTTTATTTGGCGACAGATTAGTTTCCTACTACAATGAGCAGTTCTTC. Residues: CASSLFGDRLVSYYNEQFF.

J is TRBJ1-1 and V is TRBV7-8; 9 bases map to TRBD1. Germline V gives CDR1 SGHVS, CDR2 FQNEAQ. The CDR3 contains 15 residues. V lost 4 bases and J lost 0; bases outside the gene matches: 3. CDR3 protein: CASSYRGPMNTEAFF. The CDR3 DNA is TGTGCCAGCAGCTACAGGGGGCCGATGAACACTGAAGCTTTCTTT.

The chain links TRBV3-1 (or the pseudogene TRBV3-2) to TRBJ1-2, with D perhaps TRBD1 (6 bases). In germline, CDR1 is LGHDT, CDR2 YNNKEL (reference sequence). V lost 0 bases and J 1 base, leaving 12 bases between the germline ends. The CDR3 is 16 residues long. The CDR3 nucleotides read TGTGCCAGCAGCCAAGATTCAGGGGTGGATAACTATGGCTACACCTTC. It encodes CASSQDSGVDNYGYTF.

The rearrangement links TRBV19 to TRBJ1-2; D gene uncertain. Germline lookup yields CDR1 LNHDA and CDR2 SQIVND (reference sequence). The CDR3 is made up of 14 amino acids. V dropped 7 bases and J dropped 0 bases, with 12 bases sitting between them. The CDR3 coding sequence is TGTGCCAGTACGACTTCCCCCCCTAACTATGGCTACACCTTC. Protein sequence: CASTTSPPNYGYTF.

The V call is TRBV24-1, the J call TRBJ1-2, with a weak D call TRBD1 (6 bases). Trimming stripped 3 bases from V and 2 bases from J, with 15 bases between. The germline V gene has CDR1 KGHDR and CDR2 SFDVKD. This CDR3 is built from 16 residues. CDR3 DNA sequence: TGTGCCACCAGTGATGAAACACAGGGCGGGAACTATGGCTACACCTTC. Translation: CATSDETQGGNYGYTF.

The V gene is TRBV4-3, the J gene TRBJ2-2, with a tentative D call TRBD2 (5 bases). The V and J ends lost 0 bases and 5 bases respectively, with 16 bases between them. The CDR3 is 17 residues long. From germline, CDR1 is LGHNA and CDR2 YSLEER. The CDR3 here is CASSQDRSGVGTGELFF. CDR3 in DNA: TGCGCCAGCAGCCAAGATCGGTCCGGGGTTGGTACCGGGGAGCTGTTTTTT.

The rearrangement joins TRBV27 to TRBJ1-3; D may be TRBD1 (5 bases). Germline V gives CDR1 MNHEY, CDR2 SMNVEV (reference sequence). This CDR3 comprises 17 residues. V gave up 2 bases and J gave up 4 bases, with 18 bases separating them. The DNA for the CDR3 is TGTGCCAGCAGTTTAAAGGGTCGGGGGACTTTGGGAAACACCATATATTTT. Residues: CASSLKGRGTLGNTIYF.